This T cell receptor beta chain was recovered during a study of blood T cell repertoires in COVID-19. Study-level background: The United States, Italy and Spain supplied acute and convalescent COVID-19 samples.

Original methodology: Amplification of reference gene primers provided the estimated nucleated cell counts. Measured with immunoSEQ multiplex PCR; TCRdb has only the in-frame clones, and not every one. V, J and clone size are those of that table, while D and trimming were read from the DNA. Counted here are about 280,000 clones, roughly 88% occurring once; the ten biggest clones make up roughly 9.1%. The germline CDR1 and CDR2 sequences are SNHLY and FYNNEI. This CDR3 comprises 12 residues. V was clipped by 5 bases and J by 7 bases, with 11 bases between them. This clone was picked up one time. Sequenced input: peripheral blood. The receptor was derived from a man between 18 and 29 years old with active or convalescent COVID-19. The chain joins TRBV2 to TRBJ1-1, with D uncertain. Here the CDR3 reads CASSRSKVEAFF. CDR3 sequence (DNA): TGTGCCAGCAGTCGCAGTAAAGTTGAAGCTTTCTTT.